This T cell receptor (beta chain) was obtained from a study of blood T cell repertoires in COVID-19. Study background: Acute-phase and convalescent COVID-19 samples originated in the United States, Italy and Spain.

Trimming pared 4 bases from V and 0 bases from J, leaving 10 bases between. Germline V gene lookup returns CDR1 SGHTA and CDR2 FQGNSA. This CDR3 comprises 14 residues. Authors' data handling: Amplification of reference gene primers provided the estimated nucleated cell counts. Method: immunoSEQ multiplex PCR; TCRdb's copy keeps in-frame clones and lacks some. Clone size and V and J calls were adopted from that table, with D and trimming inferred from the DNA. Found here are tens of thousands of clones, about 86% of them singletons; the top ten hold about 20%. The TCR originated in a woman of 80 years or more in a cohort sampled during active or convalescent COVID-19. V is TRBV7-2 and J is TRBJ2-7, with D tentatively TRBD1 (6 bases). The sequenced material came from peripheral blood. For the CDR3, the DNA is TGTGCCAGCAGCTCCACAGGGACCTCCTACGAGCAGTACTTC. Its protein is CASSSTGTSYEQYF.